This record concerns one TCR beta chain sequence. Antigen: not known. As for time point: blood 4 weeks post-SBRT, at nephrectomy. Described treatment: 15 Gy SBRT to primary tumor, nephrectomy 4 weeks later. Nephrectomy followed 15 Gy stereotactic body radiation by 4 weeks. TCRdb's table, derived via immunoSEQ multiplex PCR, lists solely in-frame clones and lacks some. The repertoire holds about 90,000 clones, with more than 65% as singletons. The CDR3 totals 13 residues. From germline, CDR1 is SGHRS and CDR2 YFSETQ. After removal of 5 bases from V and 8 bases from J, the junction contained 5 bases not matched to a gene. This specimen comes from a study of radiation and T cells in renal cell carcinoma. Findings and caveats of the study: No pretreatment tumor biopsies were available for baseline clonotypes.

The material was blood, obtained from a patient whose treatment included radiotherapy and nephrectomy. The V gene is TRBV5-1, the J gene TRBJ2-1; 9 nucleotides line up with TRBD2. This receptor was taken from a man in his 60s with renal cell carcinoma. CDR3 amino acids: CASSPSGMDEQFF. The CDR3 region has the DNA TGCGCCAGCAGTCCTAGCGGGATGGATGAGCAGTTCTTC.